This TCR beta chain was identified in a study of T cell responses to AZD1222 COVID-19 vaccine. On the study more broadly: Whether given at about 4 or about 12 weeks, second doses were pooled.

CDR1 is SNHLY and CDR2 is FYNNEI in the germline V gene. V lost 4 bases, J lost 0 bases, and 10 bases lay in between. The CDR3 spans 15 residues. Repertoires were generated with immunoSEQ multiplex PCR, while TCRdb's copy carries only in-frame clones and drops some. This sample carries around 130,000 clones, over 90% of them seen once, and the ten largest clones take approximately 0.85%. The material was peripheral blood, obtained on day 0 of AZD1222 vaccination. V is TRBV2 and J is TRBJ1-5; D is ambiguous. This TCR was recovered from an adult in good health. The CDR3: CASSASDNSNQPQHF. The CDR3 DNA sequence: TGTGCCAGCAGTGCTTCCGATAATAGCAATCAGCCCCAGCATTTT.